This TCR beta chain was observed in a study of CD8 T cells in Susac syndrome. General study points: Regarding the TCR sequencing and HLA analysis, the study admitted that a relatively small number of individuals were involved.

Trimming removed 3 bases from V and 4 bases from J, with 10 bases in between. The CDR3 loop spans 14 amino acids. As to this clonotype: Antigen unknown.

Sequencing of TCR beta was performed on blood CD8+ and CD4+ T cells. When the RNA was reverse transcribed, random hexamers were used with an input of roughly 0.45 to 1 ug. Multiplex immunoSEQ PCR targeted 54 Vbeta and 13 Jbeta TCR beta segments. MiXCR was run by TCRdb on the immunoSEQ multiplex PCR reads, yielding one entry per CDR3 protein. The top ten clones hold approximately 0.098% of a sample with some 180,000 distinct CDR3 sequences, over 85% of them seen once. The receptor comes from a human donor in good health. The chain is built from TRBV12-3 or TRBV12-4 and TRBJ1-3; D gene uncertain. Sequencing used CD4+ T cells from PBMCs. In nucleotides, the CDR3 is TGTGCCAGCAGTTTCCTCCAGACAGGAAACACCATATATTTT. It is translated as CASSFLQTGNTIYF.